This TCR beta chain stems from a study of patients and donors after allogeneic stem cell transplantation. This clonotype was detected ten times or more. TCRdb passed the RT-PCR reads through MiXCR, listing each CDR3 protein once. The sample contains around 27,000 distinct CDR3 sequences, about 8% of which appear only once. Germline lookup yields CDR1 SGHRS and CDR2 YFSETQ. V lost 4 bases to trimming and J lost 4 bases; unmatched junction nucleotides: 4. This CDR3 contains 14 residues. The receptor was derived from a human donor who was either an allogeneic HSCT recipient or a stem cell or donor lymphocyte infusion donor (not recorded which). It is not recorded whose cells these are; they may come from a transplant donor. The rearrangement uses TRBV5-1 and TRBJ1-4; 7 bases line up with TRBD1. The material sequenced was blood, either unsorted or a sorted T cell fraction (not recorded which). CDR3 loop: CASSPDRVNEKLFF. CDR3 coding DNA: TGCGCCAGCAGCCCTGACAGGGTTAATGAAAAACTGTTTTTT.